This T cell receptor beta chain was captured by sequencing in a study of OX40 agonist ivuxolimab in advanced cancers. Study-wide background: Partial responses were observed in three patients, of whom one had hepatocellular carcinoma and two had cutaneous melanoma.

Data came from immunoSEQ multiplex PCR; TCRdb stores just in-frame clones and leaves some out. This sample has 45,000 to 50,000 clones, with approximately 86% found just once. From germline, CDR1 is MNHNS and CDR2 SASEGT. Losses at the gene ends were 3 bases for V and 0 bases for J; bases not matched to a gene: 3. The CDR3 has 16 amino acids. This clonotype originated in an adult with an advanced solid tumor such as melanoma, head and neck, liver or kidney cancer. Material: CD4+ or CD8+ T cells sorted from blood, obtained in a trial of the OX40 agonist ivuxolimab. J is TRBJ2-2 and V is TRBV6-1; 8 nucleotides match TRBD1. DNA for the CDR3: TGTGCCAGCAGTGATTGGGACAGGCCGAACACCGGGGAGCTGTTTTTT. The encoded protein is CASSDWDRPNTGELFF.